What follows is one T cell receptor (beta chain) and its context. Profiled with immunoSEQ multiplex PCR; TCRdb holds only in-frame clones, not every one. Among 300,000 to 450,000 clones, around 87% were seen once, and the ten largest hold approximately 2.4%. Germline V gives CDR1 SGHTA, CDR2 FQGNSA. The V segment lost 5 bases and the J segment 0 bases; nucleotides outside the gene matches: 3. The CDR3 is 14 residues long. This entry is derived from a study of blood T cell repertoires in COVID-19. The material sequenced was peripheral blood. The clonotype was recovered from a woman aged 55-70 years with COVID-19, enrolled during active disease. The chain employs TRBV7-2 and TRBJ1-2; 7 bases match TRBD1. CDR3 region: CASSPGQTNYGYTF. The CDR3 region has the DNA TGTGCCAGCAGCCCGGGACAGACTAACTATGGCTACACCTTC.